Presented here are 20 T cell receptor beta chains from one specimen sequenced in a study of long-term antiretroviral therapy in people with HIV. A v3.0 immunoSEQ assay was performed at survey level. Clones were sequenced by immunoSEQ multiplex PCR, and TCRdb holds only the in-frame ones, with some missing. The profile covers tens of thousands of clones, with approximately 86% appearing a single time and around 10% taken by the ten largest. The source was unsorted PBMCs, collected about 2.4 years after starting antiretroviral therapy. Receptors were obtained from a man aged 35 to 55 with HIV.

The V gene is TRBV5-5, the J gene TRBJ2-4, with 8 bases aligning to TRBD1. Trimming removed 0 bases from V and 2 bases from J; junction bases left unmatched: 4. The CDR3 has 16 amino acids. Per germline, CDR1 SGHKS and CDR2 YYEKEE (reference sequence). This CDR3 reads CASSLAQGATKNIQYF. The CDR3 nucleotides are TGTGCCAGCAGCTTGGCCCAGGGGGCTACCAAAAACATTCAGTACTTC.

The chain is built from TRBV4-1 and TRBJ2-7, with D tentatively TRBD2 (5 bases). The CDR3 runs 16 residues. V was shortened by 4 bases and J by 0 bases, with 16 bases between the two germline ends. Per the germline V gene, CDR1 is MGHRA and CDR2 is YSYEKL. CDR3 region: CASSPVVGDYSYEQYF. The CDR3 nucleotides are TGCGCCAGCAGCCCCGTTGTCGGAGACTACTCCTACGAGCAGTACTTC.

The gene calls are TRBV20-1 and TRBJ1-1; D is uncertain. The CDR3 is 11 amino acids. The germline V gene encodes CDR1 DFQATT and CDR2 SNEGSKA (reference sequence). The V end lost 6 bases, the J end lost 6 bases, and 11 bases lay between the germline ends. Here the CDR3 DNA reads TGCAGTGCGCCCAAGGGCGCTGAAGCTTTCTTT. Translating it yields CSAPKGAEAFF.

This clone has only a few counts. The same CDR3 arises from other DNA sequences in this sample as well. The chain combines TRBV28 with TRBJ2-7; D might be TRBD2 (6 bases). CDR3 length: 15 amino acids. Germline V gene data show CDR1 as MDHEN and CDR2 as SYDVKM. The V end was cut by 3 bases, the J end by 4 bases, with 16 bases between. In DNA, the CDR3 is TGTGCCAGCAGTTTGTACGGGGGAGCTCGGTACGAGCAGTACTTC. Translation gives CASSLYGGARYEQYF.

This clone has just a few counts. CDR3 bases: TGTGCCAGCAGCTTAGAGACGTCAACCTACGAGCAGTACTTC. As protein: CASSLETSTYEQYF. This chain uses TRBV7-9 with TRBJ2-7, with D hard to call. Trimming removed 1 base at V and 2 bases at J, with 9 bases between. CDR1 and CDR2 from the germline V gene are SEHNR and FQNEAQ (reference sequence). The CDR3 covers 14 residues. Looking up the rest from reference TRBV7-9 and TRBJ2-7 gives the full variable domain: DTGVSQNPRHKITKRGQNVTFRCDPISEHNRLYWYRQTLGQGPEFLTYFQNEAQLEKSRLLSDRFSAERPKGSFSTLEIQRTEQGDSAMYLCASSLETSTYEQYFGPGTRLTVT.

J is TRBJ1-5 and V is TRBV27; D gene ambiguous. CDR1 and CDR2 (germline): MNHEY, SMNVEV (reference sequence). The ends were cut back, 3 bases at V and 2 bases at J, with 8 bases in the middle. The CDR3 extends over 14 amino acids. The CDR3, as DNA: TGTGCCAGCAGTTTCGCCCGGGGCAATCAGCCCCAGCATTTT. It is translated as CASSFARGNQPQHF.

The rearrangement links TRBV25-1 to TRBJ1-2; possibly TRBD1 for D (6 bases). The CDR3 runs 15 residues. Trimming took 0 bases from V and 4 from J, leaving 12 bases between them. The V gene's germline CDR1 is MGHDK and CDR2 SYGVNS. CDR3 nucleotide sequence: TGTGCCAGCAGTGAATATAAGGGGGAGGGCTATGGCTACACCTTC. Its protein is CASSEYKGEGYGYTF.

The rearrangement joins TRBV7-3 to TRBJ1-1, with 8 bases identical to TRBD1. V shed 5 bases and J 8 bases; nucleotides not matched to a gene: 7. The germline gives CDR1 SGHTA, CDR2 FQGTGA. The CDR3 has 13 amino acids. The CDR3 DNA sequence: TGTGCCAGCAGCAAATTCGGACAGGGCGAAGCTTTCTTT. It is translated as CASSKFGQGEAFF.

For the CDR3, the DNA is TGTGCCTGGTACGGGACTAGCGGGAGTTTAGTGCGCGAGCAGTACTTC. The encoded protein is CAWYGTSGSLVREQYF. This chain connects TRBV30 to TRBJ2-7, with 14 nucleotides matching TRBD2. The ends lost 5 bases at V and 6 bases at J; junction bases unmatched: 12. Germline V CDR1 and CDR2: GTSNPN, SVGIG (reference sequence). The CDR3 extends over 16 amino acids.

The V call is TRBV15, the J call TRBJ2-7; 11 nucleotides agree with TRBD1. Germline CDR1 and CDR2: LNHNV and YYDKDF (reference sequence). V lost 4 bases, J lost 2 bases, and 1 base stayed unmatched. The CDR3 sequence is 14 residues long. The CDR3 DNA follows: TGTGCCACCAGCAAGGACAGGGGGCCCTACGAGCAGTACTTC. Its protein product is CATSKDRGPYEQYF.

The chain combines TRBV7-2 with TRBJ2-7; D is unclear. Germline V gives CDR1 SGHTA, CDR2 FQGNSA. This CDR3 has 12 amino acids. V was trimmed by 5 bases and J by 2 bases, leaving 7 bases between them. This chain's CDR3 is CASSLSPYEQYF. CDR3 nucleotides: TGTGCCAGCAGCCTTTCCCCCTACGAGCAGTACTTC.

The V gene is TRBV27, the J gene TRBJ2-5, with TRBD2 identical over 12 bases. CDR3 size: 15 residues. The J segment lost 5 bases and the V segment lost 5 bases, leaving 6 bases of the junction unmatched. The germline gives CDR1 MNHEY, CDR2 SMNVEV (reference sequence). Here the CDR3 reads CASSTLAGGPETQYF. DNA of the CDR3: TGTGCCAGCAGTACCCTAGCGGGGGGGCCGGAGACCCAGTACTTC.

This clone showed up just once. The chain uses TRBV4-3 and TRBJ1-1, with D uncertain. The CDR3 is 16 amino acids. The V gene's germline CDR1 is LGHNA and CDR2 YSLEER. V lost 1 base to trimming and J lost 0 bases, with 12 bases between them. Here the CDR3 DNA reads TGCGCCAGCAGCCAAGCTTTCCCAGGACTGAACACTGAAGCTTTCTTT. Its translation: CASSQAFPGLNTEAFF.

In nucleotides, the CDR3 is TGCGCCAGCAGCATGGACCTATACGAGCAGTACTTC. Amino acids: CASSMDLYEQYF. The chain links TRBV5-1 to TRBJ2-7; D gene ambiguous. The CDR3 has 12 amino acids. Trimming pared 4 bases from V and 4 bases from J, leaving 9 bases between. Germline-derived CDR1 and CDR2 are SGHRS and YFSETQ.

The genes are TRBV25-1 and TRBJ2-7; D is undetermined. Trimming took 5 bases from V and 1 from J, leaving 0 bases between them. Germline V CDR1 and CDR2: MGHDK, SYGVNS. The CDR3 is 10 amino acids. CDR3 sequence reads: CASSSYEQYF. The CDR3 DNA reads TGTGCCAGCAGTTCCTACGAGCAGTACTTC.

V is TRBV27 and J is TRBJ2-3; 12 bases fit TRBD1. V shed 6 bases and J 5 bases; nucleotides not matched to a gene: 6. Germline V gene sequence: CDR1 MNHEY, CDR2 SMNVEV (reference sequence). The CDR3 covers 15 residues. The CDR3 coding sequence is TGTGCCAGCAGAGGGGGACAGGGGGCGGGAGATACGCAGTATTTT. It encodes CASRGGQGAGDTQYF.

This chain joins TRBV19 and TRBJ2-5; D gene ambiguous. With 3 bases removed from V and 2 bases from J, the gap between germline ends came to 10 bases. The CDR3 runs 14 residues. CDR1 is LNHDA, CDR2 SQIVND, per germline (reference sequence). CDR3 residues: CASSIAQQQETQYF. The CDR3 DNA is TGTGCCAGTAGTATCGCACAGCAACAAGAGACCCAGTACTTC.

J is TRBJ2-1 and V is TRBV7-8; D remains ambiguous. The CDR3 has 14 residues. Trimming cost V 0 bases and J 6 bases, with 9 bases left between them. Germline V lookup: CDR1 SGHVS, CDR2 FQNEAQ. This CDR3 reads CASSLAIAGNEQFF. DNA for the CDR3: TGTGCCAGCAGCTTAGCTATCGCAGGCAATGAGCAGTTCTTC.

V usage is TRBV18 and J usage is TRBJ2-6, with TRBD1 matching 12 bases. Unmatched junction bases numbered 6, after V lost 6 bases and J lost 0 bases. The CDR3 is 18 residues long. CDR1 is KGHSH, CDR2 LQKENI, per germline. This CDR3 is CASSLGQGASSGANVLTF. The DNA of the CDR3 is TGTGCCAGCTCCTTGGGACAGGGGGCCTCCTCTGGGGCCAACGTCCTGACTTTC. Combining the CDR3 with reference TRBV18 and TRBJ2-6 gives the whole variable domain NAGVMQNPRHLVRRRGQEARLRCSPMKGHSHVYWYRQLPEEGLKFMVYLQKENIIDESGMPKERFSAEFPKEGPSILRIQQVVRGDSAAYFCASSLGQGASSGANVLTFGAGSRLTVL.

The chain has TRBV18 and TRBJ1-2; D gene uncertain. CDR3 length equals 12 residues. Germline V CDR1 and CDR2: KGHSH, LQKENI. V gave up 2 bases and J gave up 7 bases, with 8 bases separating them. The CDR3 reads CASSPDSSGYTF. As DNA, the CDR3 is TGTGCCAGCTCACCAGATTCCAGTGGCTACACCTTC.